This T cell receptor (beta chain) emerged from a study of T cell responses to AZD1222 COVID-19 vaccine. Clones were sequenced by immunoSEQ multiplex PCR, and TCRdb holds only the in-frame ones, with some missing. The table lists about 140,000 clones, over 90% of them singletons. This clonotype originated in an adult in good health. The sequences come from peripheral blood, collected on day 0 of MenACWY control vaccination.

In DNA, the CDR3 is TGTGCCACCAGCAGGATCCGACTAGCGTACTCCTACAATGAGCAGTTCTTC. It codes for CATSRIRLAYSYNEQFF. The chain uses TRBV15 and TRBJ2-1; 8 nucleotides agree with TRBD2. CDR1 is LNHNV and CDR2 is YYDKDF in the germline V gene (reference sequence). The V gene end was trimmed by 3 bases and the J gene end by 0 bases; junction bases not matched to a gene: 7. This CDR3 spans 17 amino acids.